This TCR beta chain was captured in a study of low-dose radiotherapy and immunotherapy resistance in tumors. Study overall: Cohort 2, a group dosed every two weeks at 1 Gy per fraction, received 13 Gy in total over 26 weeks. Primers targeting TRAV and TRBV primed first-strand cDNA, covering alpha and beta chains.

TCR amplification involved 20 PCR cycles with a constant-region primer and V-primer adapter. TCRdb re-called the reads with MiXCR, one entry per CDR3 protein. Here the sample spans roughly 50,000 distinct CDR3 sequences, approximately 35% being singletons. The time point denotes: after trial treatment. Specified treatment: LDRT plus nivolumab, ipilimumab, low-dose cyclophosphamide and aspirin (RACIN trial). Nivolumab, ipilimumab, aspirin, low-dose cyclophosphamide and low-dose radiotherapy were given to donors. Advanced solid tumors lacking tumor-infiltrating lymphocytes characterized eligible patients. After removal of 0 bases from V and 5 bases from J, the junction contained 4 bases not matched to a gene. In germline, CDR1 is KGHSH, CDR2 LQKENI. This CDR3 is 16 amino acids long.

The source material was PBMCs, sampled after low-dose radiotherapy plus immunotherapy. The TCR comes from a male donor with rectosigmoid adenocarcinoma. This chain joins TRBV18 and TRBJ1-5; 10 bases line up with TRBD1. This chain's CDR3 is CASSPPPGQGYQPQHF. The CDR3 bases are TGTGCCAGCTCACCACCTCCGGGACAGGGGTATCAGCCCCAGCATTTT.